This T cell receptor (beta chain) was observed in a study of blood T cell repertoires in COVID-19. Overall study: Acute and convalescent COVID-19 samples came from the United States, Italy and Spain. T cells, B-cell-depleted T cells, or PBMCs provided the cDNA or gDNA that served as material.

Losses at the gene ends were 5 bases for V and 7 bases for J; bases not matched to a gene: 5. CDR3 length: 13 amino acids. Original analysis: Nucleated cell number was recorded as an estimate derived from reference gene primer amplification. Produced via immunoSEQ multiplex PCR; TCRdb's table is partial and in-frame only. Clone size and V and J calls were adopted from that table, with D and trimming inferred from the DNA. Of 100,000 to 150,000 clones listed, about four fifths were seen once; the top ten hold about 9.5%. J is TRBJ1-5 and V is TRBV12-3 or TRBV12-4; 7 bases agree with TRBD1. The receptor was derived from a man aged 35 to 55 with active or convalescent COVID-19. Sequencing input: peripheral blood. The CDR3 nucleotides read TGTGCCAGCAGTCCTACAGGGGACCAGCCCCAGCATTTT. Protein: CASSPTGDQPQHF.